This T cell receptor (beta chain) was retrieved from a study of T cells after yellow fever vaccination. From the 5' RACE reads, TCRdb called clonotypes with MiXCR, one entry per CDR3 protein. Among around 300,000 distinct CDR3 sequences listed, 4% to 5.5% were seen once. CDR3 length: 15 residues. CDR1 is LGHNA, CDR2 YSLEER, per germline. V gave up 3 bases and J gave up 10 bases; unmatched junction bases: 6. This clonotype was sampled from a man aged 18 to 30 who received the YFV17D yellow fever vaccine. This material consisted of PBMCs, taken 15 days after the yellow fever booster vaccination. This chain joins TRBV4-3 and TRBJ1-6; 10 nucleotides match TRBD1. Here the CDR3 DNA reads TGCGCCAGCAGCCACGCCGGGACAGGGGAATCACCCCTCCACTTT. Its translation is CASSHAGTGESPLHF.